This T cell receptor beta chain was retrieved from a study of T cell changes during pregnancy in multiple sclerosis. The CDR3 spans 16 residues. CDR1 and CDR2 (germline): MRHNA, SNTAGT. The ends lost 2 bases at V and 2 bases at J; junction bases unmatched: 3. Here immunoSEQ multiplex PCR was the method, and the copy in TCRdb shows in-frame clones only, minus some. The profile covers fewer than 25,000 clones, with over 85% appearing a single time and more than 8% taken by the ten largest. This TCR was recovered from a female donor in good health, enrolled as a control in a pregnancy study. The rearrangement joins TRBV6-4 to TRBJ2-6; 7 positions match TRBD1. Sequences were derived from CD8+ T cells from peripheral blood mononuclear cells, sampled in the third trimester of pregnancy. The DNA of the CDR3 is TGTGCCAGCAGTGACCGGGACAGTGCTGGGGCCAACGTCCTGACTTTC. Translated: CASSDRDSAGANVLTF.